This record covers a single T cell receptor (beta chain). The antigen remains unidentified. The data were obtained in a study of cytomegalovirus exposure and HLA in healthy donors. Profiled with immunoSEQ multiplex PCR; TCRdb holds only in-frame clones, not every one. The data show 150,000 or so clones, roughly 86% seen once. Overall study findings and caveats: That first-cohort TCR clusters tended to co-occur in the 95 to 150 validation repertoires was found in a later analysis.

CDR1 SGHNT and CDR2 YYREEE come from the germline V gene (reference sequence). The V segment lost 3 bases and the J segment 2 bases; nucleotides outside the gene matches: 4. This CDR3 contains 14 residues. The specimen sequenced was PBMCs. The TCR comes from a human donor in good health. The chain carries TRBV5-4 and TRBJ2-7; 8 positions agree with TRBD2. The CDR3 loop reads CASSSAGVTYEQYF. CDR3 coding DNA: TGTGCCAGCAGCTCAGCGGGAGTAACCTACGAGCAGTACTTC.